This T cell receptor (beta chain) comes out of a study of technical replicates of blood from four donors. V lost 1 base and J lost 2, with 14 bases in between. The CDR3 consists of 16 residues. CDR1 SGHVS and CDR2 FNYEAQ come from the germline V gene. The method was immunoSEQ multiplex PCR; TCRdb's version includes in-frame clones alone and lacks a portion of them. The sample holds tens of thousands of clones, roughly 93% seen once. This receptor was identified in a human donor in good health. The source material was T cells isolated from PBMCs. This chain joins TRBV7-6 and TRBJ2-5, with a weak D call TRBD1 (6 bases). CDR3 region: CASSLGPQGKQETQYF. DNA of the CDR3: TGTGCCAGCAGCTTAGGCCCCCAGGGGAAGCAAGAGACCCAGTACTTC.